This TCR beta chain emerged from a study of cytomegalovirus exposure and HLA in healthy donors. Notes on the study in general: Later analysis demonstrated an association between a missense DCLRE1C variant and TCR beta V- and J-gene trimming. The presence/absence work took it that sequencing depth was about the same across donors.

With 60 Vbeta and 13 Jbeta primers, the PCR was carried out. Using immunoSEQ multiplex PCR, the repertoire was profiled, and TCRdb retains in-frame clones only, with some absent. The sample records about 160,000 clones, about 75% being singletons. This CDR3 spans 13 amino acids. The ends were cut back, 5 bases at V and 3 bases at J, with 11 bases in the middle. Germline CDR1 LNHDA, CDR2 SQIVND (reference sequence). Among the donors, all were healthy bone marrow donors. As for this clone: Its antigen is as yet unknown.

Sequenced sample: PBMCs. The genes are TRBV19 and TRBJ2-7; no reliable D call. This TCR derives from a male donor in good health and CMV-seropositive. This CDR3 reads CASSVTVGYEQYF. CDR3 bases: TGTGCCAGTAGTGTTACAGTCGGCTACGAGCAGTACTTC.